This T cell receptor (beta chain) was observed in a study of blood T cell repertoires in COVID-19. Sequencing used immunoSEQ multiplex PCR; TCRdb keeps in-frame clones, though not all of them. This table has fewer than 250,000 clones, around 90% appearing once. The CDR3 has 15 residues. Germline V gives CDR1 LNHDA, CDR2 SQIVND (reference sequence). Trimming stripped 5 bases from V and 0 bases from J, with 10 bases between. The table lists this clone with a count of one. Source material: peripheral blood. This receptor was obtained from a man aged 60 to 75 who had recovered from COVID-19. This rearrangement joins TRBV19 to TRBJ1-4; D gene ambiguous. CDR3 amino acids: CASSPNFATNEKLFF. CDR3 DNA: TGTGCCAGTAGTCCCAACTTTGCAACTAATGAAAAACTGTTTTTT.